Described below is a single T cell receptor beta chain sequence and its context. Its antigen is not identified. V lost 3 bases, J lost 4 bases, and 7 bases stayed unmatched. The CDR3 has 15 residues. Germline V gene data show CDR1 as MNHEY and CDR2 as SMNVEV (reference sequence). This entry is derived from a study of cytomegalovirus exposure and HLA in healthy donors. Study details: Assignment to the Caucasian-associated ancestry cluster applied to around 82% of the roughly 400 genotyped donors.

Study-level results: Across HLA loci, a later analysis found differing TCR association rates, with DRB1 most and HLA-C fewest. A later analysis linked more than 15,000 TCR beta sequences to HLA alleles at 0.05 false discovery rate. Prior analysis indicated that the majority of TCR beta V segments exhibited productivity approximately 90% or approximately 30% of the time.

This PCR relied on a set of 60 Vbeta primers and 13 Jbeta primers. Data came from immunoSEQ multiplex PCR; TCRdb stores just in-frame clones and leaves some out. Of over 95,000 clones listed, over 65% are singletons. The TCR comes from a woman between 40 and 55 years old in good health and CMV-seropositive. The sequencing sample was made of PBMCs. The V call is TRBV27, the J call TRBJ1-2, with TRBD1 matching over 8 bases. The CDR3 protein is CASSLRSDRAYGYTF. CDR3 sequence (DNA): TGTGCCAGCAGTTTGCGATCGGACAGGGCCTATGGCTACACCTTC.